These T cell receptor beta chains were read from a single sample in a study of cytomegalovirus exposure and HLA in healthy donors. The assay was immunoSEQ multiplex PCR, and TCRdb's table has in-frame clones only and misses some. The repertoire holds about 300,000 clones, with roughly 88% as singletons. Sequencing was performed on PBMCs. All receptors derive from a man aged 35 to 55 in good health and CMV-seropositive. Each CDR3 is given with its conserved first and last residue. D genes are given only for firm matches. Where a row states a size, it is once, few, many or the class of an expanded clone; other rows omit it.

v_call: TRBV27; clone_size: NA; j_call: TRBJ2-2; d_call: TRBD1; cdr3_aa: CATTKGTENTGELFF; cdr3_nt: TGTGCCACCACGAAAGGGACAGAGAACACCGGGGAGCTGTTTTTT
v_call: TRBV6-5; clone_size: few; j_call: TRBJ1-4; d_call: TRBD1; cdr3_aa: CASSTSDRGGEKLFF; cdr3_nt: TGTGCCAGCAGTACCTCAGACAGGGGCGGCGAAAAACTGTTTTTT
v_call: TRBV19; clone_size: NA; j_call: TRBJ1-2; d_call: TRBD1; cdr3_aa: CASSSSGTGNYGYTF; cdr3_nt: TGTGCCAGTAGTTCGTCCGGGACAGGGAACTATGGCTACACCTTC
v_call: TRBV14; clone_size: NA; j_call: TRBJ2-2; d_call: TRBD2; cdr3_aa: CASSQEGGRAGTGELFF; cdr3_nt: TGTGCCAGCAGCCAAGAGGGCGGGAGGGCCGGCACCGGGGAGCTGTTTTTT
v_call: TRBV2; clone_size: NA; j_call: TRBJ1-4; d_call: TRBD1; cdr3_aa: CASSRTGLGNEKLFF; cdr3_nt: TGTGCCAGCAGTAGGACAGGGCTGGGGAATGAAAAACTGTTTTTT
v_call: TRBV27; clone_size: NA; j_call: TRBJ1-5; d_call: NA; cdr3_aa: CASGGYSNQPQHF; cdr3_nt: TGTGCCAGCGGCGGGTATAGCAATCAGCCCCAGCATTTT
v_call: TRBV29-1; clone_size: NA; j_call: TRBJ2-1; d_call: NA; cdr3_aa: CSVPSVYEQFF; cdr3_nt: TGCAGCGTTCCCTCGGTCTATGAGCAGTTCTTC
v_call: TRBV19; clone_size: NA; j_call: TRBJ1-1; d_call: TRBD1; cdr3_aa: CASSIPGGVGTEAFF; cdr3_nt: TGTGCCAGTAGTATCCCAGGGGGCGTTGGCACTGAAGCTTTCTTT
v_call: TRBV10-3; clone_size: once; j_call: TRBJ2-5; d_call: TRBD2; cdr3_aa: CAISGEVAGGSWETQYF; cdr3_nt: TGTGCCATCAGTGGAGAGGTAGCGGGAGGGTCATGGGAGACCCAGTACTTC
v_call: TRBV10-3; clone_size: NA; j_call: TRBJ2-3; d_call: TRBD2; cdr3_aa: CAISERTSGNTDTQYF; cdr3_nt: TGTGCCATCAGTGAAAGGACTAGCGGAAACACAGATACGCAGTATTTT
v_call: TRBV9; clone_size: NA; j_call: TRBJ2-7; d_call: NA; cdr3_aa: CASSVQGWDEQYF; cdr3_nt: TGTGCCAGCAGCGTACAGGGTTGGGACGAGCAGTACTTC
v_call: TRBV7-8; clone_size: NA; j_call: TRBJ2-7; d_call: TRBD2; cdr3_aa: CASSRGVVAYEQYF; cdr3_nt: TGTGCCAGCAGCCGGGGGGTAGTCGCCTACGAGCAGTACTTC
v_call: TRBV6-5; clone_size: few; j_call: TRBJ2-2; d_call: TRBD1; cdr3_aa: CASSYGQGVNTGELFF; cdr3_nt: TGTGCCAGCAGTTACGGGCAGGGGGTGAACACCGGGGAGCTGTTTTTT
v_call: TRBV28; clone_size: once; j_call: TRBJ2-1; d_call: NA; cdr3_aa: CASSASRGSVDNEQFF; cdr3_nt: TGTGCCAGCAGTGCCTCACGGGGGTCAGTCGACAATGAGCAGTTCTTC
v_call: TRBV19; clone_size: NA; j_call: TRBJ2-7; d_call: NA; cdr3_aa: CASSMGTPTYEQYF; cdr3_nt: TGTGCCAGTAGTATGGGCACCCCGACCTACGAGCAGTACTTC
v_call: TRBV4-3; clone_size: NA; j_call: TRBJ2-1; d_call: TRBD2; cdr3_aa: CASSQASGTYNEQFF; cdr3_nt: TGCGCCAGCAGCCAAGCTAGCGGGACCTACAATGAGCAGTTCTTC
v_call: TRBV9; clone_size: NA; j_call: TRBJ2-1; d_call: NA; cdr3_aa: CASSVDGVNEQFF; cdr3_nt: TGTGCCAGCAGCGTCGACGGAGTGAATGAGCAGTTCTTC
v_call: TRBV7-9; clone_size: NA; j_call: TRBJ2-4; d_call: TRBD2; cdr3_aa: CASSLQRGTKNIQYF; cdr3_nt: TGTGCCAGCAGCTTACAGCGGGGAACCAAAAACATTCAGTACTTC
v_call: TRBV28; clone_size: NA; j_call: TRBJ1-1; d_call: NA; cdr3_aa: CASSLRFGGGPPLTSFF; cdr3_nt: TGTGCCAGCAGTTTAAGGTTCGGGGGGGGCCCACCCCTAACGTCTTTCTTT
v_call: TRBV19; clone_size: NA; j_call: TRBJ2-7; d_call: TRBD1; cdr3_aa: CASSSGQDYEQYF; cdr3_nt: TGTGCCAGTAGTAGCGGACAGGACTACGAGCAGTACTTC
v_call: TRBV4-3; clone_size: NA; j_call: TRBJ1-5; d_call: NA; cdr3_aa: CASSQEGQGKPQHF; cdr3_nt: TGCGCCAGCAGCCAAGAGGGGCAGGGAAAGCCCCAGCATTTT
v_call: TRBV7-9; clone_size: NA; j_call: TRBJ1-6; d_call: NA; cdr3_aa: CASRAGYNSPLHF; cdr3_nt: TGTGCCAGCAGAGCGGGATATAATTCACCCCTCCACTTT
v_call: TRBV27; clone_size: NA; j_call: TRBJ1-5; d_call: NA; cdr3_aa: CASSPNNQPQHF; cdr3_nt: TGTGCCAGCAGTCCAAACAATCAGCCCCAGCATTTT
v_call: TRBV21-1; clone_size: few; j_call: TRBJ1-2; d_call: NA; cdr3_aa: CASSILYYGYTF; cdr3_nt: TGTGCCAGCAGCATCCTCTACTATGGCTACACCTTC
v_call: TRBV21-1; clone_size: once; j_call: TRBJ1-3; d_call: NA; cdr3_aa: CASSIQCRTGAVSGNTIYF; cdr3_nt: TGTGCCAGCAGCATACAGTGCAGGACAGGGGCCGTCTCTGGAAACACCATATATTTT
v_call: TRBV7-9; clone_size: NA; j_call: TRBJ2-2; d_call: TRBD1; cdr3_aa: CASSLEARGTGELFF; cdr3_nt: TGTGCCAGCAGCCTGGAGGCCAGGGGGACCGGGGAGCTGTTTTTT
v_call: TRBV7-9; clone_size: NA; j_call: TRBJ2-2; d_call: TRBD2; cdr3_aa: CASSLYLAAGHTGELFF; cdr3_nt: TGTGCCAGCAGCTTATACCTAGCGGCCGGGCACACCGGGGAGCTGTTTTTT
v_call: TRBV7-2; clone_size: NA; j_call: TRBJ2-7; d_call: NA; cdr3_aa: CASSSQYYEQYF; cdr3_nt: TGTGCCAGCAGCTCGCAGTACTACGAGCAGTACTTC
v_call: TRBV28; clone_size: NA; j_call: TRBJ2-7; d_call: NA; cdr3_aa: CASSWRGRISHEQYF; cdr3_nt: TGTGCCAGCAGTTGGAGGGGTAGAATTTCCCACGAGCAGTACTTC
v_call: TRBV6-1; clone_size: NA; j_call: TRBJ1-1; d_call: NA; cdr3_aa: CASSAVDMVAAEAFF; cdr3_nt: TGTGCCAGCAGTGCGGTGGACATGGTGGCGGCTGAAGCTTTCTTT
v_call: TRBV5-1; clone_size: NA; j_call: TRBJ1-2; d_call: TRBD1; cdr3_aa: CASSFGTGEMVYTF; cdr3_nt: TGCGCCAGCAGCTTTGGGACAGGGGAAATGGTCTACACCTTC
v_call: TRBV10-3; clone_size: NA; j_call: TRBJ2-7; d_call: TRBD2; cdr3_aa: CAISSPTSGSDEQYF; cdr3_nt: TGTGCCATCAGTTCTCCTACTAGCGGGAGCGACGAGCAGTACTTC
v_call: TRBV7-9; clone_size: NA; j_call: TRBJ2-7; d_call: NA; cdr3_aa: CASRQTGRGARSYEQYF; cdr3_nt: TGTGCCAGCAGACAGACAGGTAGGGGAGCCAGATCCTACGAGCAGTACTTC
v_call: TRBV9; clone_size: NA; j_call: TRBJ1-1; d_call: NA; cdr3_aa: CASSVGGGMNTEAFF; cdr3_nt: TGTGCCAGCAGCGTAGGGGGGGGGATGAACACTGAAGCTTTCTTT
v_call: TRBV18; clone_size: once; j_call: TRBJ1-1; d_call: NA; cdr3_aa: CASSPPVTGLNTEAFF; cdr3_nt: TGTGCCAGCTCACCACCAGTAACAGGGCTGAACACTGAAGCTTTCTTT
v_call: TRBV7-8; clone_size: NA; j_call: TRBJ2-3; d_call: TRBD1; cdr3_aa: CASSQDRVDTQYF; cdr3_nt: TGTGCCAGCAGCCAGGACAGGGTAGATACGCAGTATTTT
v_call: TRBV27; clone_size: few; j_call: TRBJ2-1; d_call: NA; cdr3_aa: CASTPNRALYNEQFF; cdr3_nt: TGTGCCAGCACCCCAAACAGGGCTTTATACAATGAGCAGTTCTTC
v_call: TRBV2; clone_size: few; j_call: TRBJ2-6; d_call: NA; cdr3_aa: CASIIGHSGANVLTF; cdr3_nt: TGTGCCAGCATAATCGGTCACTCTGGGGCCAACGTCCTGACTTTC
v_call: TRBV9; clone_size: NA; j_call: TRBJ2-1; d_call: TRBD2; cdr3_aa: CASSEAPGTSHEQFF; cdr3_nt: TGTGCCAGCAGCGAGGCCCCCGGGACTAGCCATGAGCAGTTCTTC
v_call: TRBV12-2; clone_size: NA; j_call: TRBJ2-1; d_call: NA; cdr3_aa: CASRFSGTPGDGSYNEQFF; cdr3_nt: TGTGCAAGTCGCTTTTCCGGGACACCAGGGGATGGCTCCTACAATGAGCAGTTCTTC
v_call: TRBV5-4; clone_size: NA; j_call: TRBJ1-1; d_call: TRBD1; cdr3_aa: CASSLTDRAGNTEAFF; cdr3_nt: TGTGCCAGCAGCTTGACCGACAGGGCCGGGAACACTGAAGCTTTCTTT
v_call: TRBV19; clone_size: NA; j_call: TRBJ2-3; d_call: TRBD2; cdr3_aa: CASSIDTSGRINTQYF; cdr3_nt: TGTGCCAGTAGTATAGACACTAGCGGGAGGATAAATACGCAGTATTTT
v_call: TRBV28; clone_size: NA; j_call: TRBJ1-2; d_call: TRBD1; cdr3_aa: CASRSLDRAYGYTF; cdr3_nt: TGTGCCAGCAGATCCCTCGACAGGGCGTATGGCTACACCTTC
v_call: TRBV5-1; clone_size: NA; j_call: TRBJ1-4; d_call: NA; cdr3_aa: CASSSPGDEKLFF; cdr3_nt: TGCGCCAGCAGCTCACCCGGGGATGAAAAACTGTTTTTT
v_call: TRBV7-2; clone_size: NA; j_call: TRBJ2-1; d_call: TRBD2; cdr3_aa: CASSLGLADEQFF; cdr3_nt: TGTGCCAGCAGCCTAGGACTAGCCGATGAGCAGTTCTTC
v_call: TRBV6-6; clone_size: once; j_call: TRBJ2-2; d_call: NA; cdr3_aa: CASTQSGTGLTGELFF; cdr3_nt: TGTGCCAGCACTCAGAGCGGGACAGGCCTCACCGGGGAGCTGTTTTTT
v_call: TRBV10-3; clone_size: NA; j_call: TRBJ2-3; d_call: NA; cdr3_aa: CAISYQSTDTQYF; cdr3_nt: TGTGCCATCAGCTATCAAAGCACAGATACGCAGTATTTT
v_call: TRBV7-9; clone_size: NA; j_call: TRBJ1-5; d_call: NA; cdr3_aa: CASSLAGGNQPQHF; cdr3_nt: TGTGCCAGCAGCTTAGCCGGGGGCAATCAGCCCCAGCATTTT
v_call: TRBV7-3; clone_size: NA; j_call: TRBJ1-1; d_call: TRBD1; cdr3_aa: CASSLTGDQRTEAFF; cdr3_nt: TGTGCCAGCAGCCTGACAGGGGACCAGAGGACTGAAGCTTTCTTT
v_call: TRBV19; clone_size: NA; j_call: TRBJ1-1; d_call: TRBD1; cdr3_aa: CASSLMDRGVTEAFF; cdr3_nt: TGTGCCAGTAGTCTAATGGACAGGGGGGTCACTGAAGCTTTCTTT
v_call: TRBV19; clone_size: NA; j_call: TRBJ2-1; d_call: TRBD1; cdr3_aa: CASSPWTGVGNEQFF; cdr3_nt: TGTGCCAGTAGTCCTTGGACAGGGGTGGGCAATGAGCAGTTCTTC
v_call: TRBV2; clone_size: NA; j_call: TRBJ2-7; d_call: TRBD1; cdr3_aa: CASSPDRGMYEQYF; cdr3_nt: TGTGCCAGCAGCCCTGACAGGGGGATGTACGAGCAGTACTTC
v_call: TRBV5-1; clone_size: NA; j_call: TRBJ2-1; d_call: TRBD2; cdr3_aa: CASSQTSGINEQFF; cdr3_nt: TGCGCCAGCAGCCAGACTAGCGGGATCAATGAGCAGTTCTTC